Sequencing of this T cell receptor (beta chain) was carried out in a study of control samples from healthy donors and cancer patients. Repertoires were generated with immunoSEQ multiplex PCR, while TCRdb's copy carries only in-frame clones and drops some. The sample includes 95,000 to 150,000 clones, just under 90% of them seen just once. The V and J ends lost 3 bases and 5 bases respectively, with 14 bases between them. The CDR3 consists of 15 residues. Per germline, CDR1 KGHSH and CDR2 LQKENI. The clonotype comes from a man aged 30 to 39 in good health. This rearrangement joins TRBV18 to TRBJ1-5, with no clear D. The sequencing input was blood. CDR3 region: CASSPRGPLDQPQHF. DNA of the CDR3: TGTGCCAGCTCACCCCGAGGACCGTTGGATCAGCCCCAGCATTTT.